This TCR beta chain was captured by sequencing in a study of PD-1 blockade in classical Hodgkin lymphoma. The time point here: cycle 4 day 1 (C4D1), after less than 7 weeks of nivolumab. Relapse after autologous stem cell transplantation occurred in every patient, and brentuximab vedotin exposure varied. Only in-frame clones appear in the TCRdb table, and some are missing; sequencing was by immunoSEQ multiplex PCR. The sample records fewer than 30,000 clones, around 80% being singletons. The CDR3 has 14 residues. Per germline, CDR1 SGHVS and CDR2 FNYEAQ. V was pared by 4 bases and J by 1 base, with 7 bases between.

This specimen was peripheral blood mononuclear cells (PBMCs), taken before the fourth cycle of nivolumab. The receptor comes from a human donor with classical Hodgkin lymphoma. The chain carries TRBV7-6 and TRBJ2-2; TRBD2 is a possible D gene (6 bases). The CDR3 sequence is CASSYSGNTGELFF. CDR3 in DNA: TGTGCCAGCAGCTATAGCGGGAACACCGGGGAGCTGTTTTTT.